Listed below are T cell receptor beta chains from one sample, sequenced in a study of neurological immune-mediated disorders. TCRdb analysed the 5' RACE reads with MiXCR anew, one entry per CDR3 protein. The data show roughly 45,000 distinct CDR3 sequences, approximately 3% seen once. The specimen sequenced was PBMCs. All receptors derive from a woman aged 45-65 years with multiple sclerosis. Both conserved end residues are part of each CDR3.

>15|TRBJ1-5|TRBV7-9
CASSSTGTVNQPQHF
>13|TRBJ1-6|TRBV5-1
CASRDRDNSTLNF
>19|TRBJ2-1|TRBV20-1
CSARDRPGRRGSSYNEQFF
>15|TRBJ1-3|TRBV12-3/TRBV12-4
CASSLTGYSGNTIYF
>13|TRBJ2-1|TRBV7-8
CASSLAESNEQFF
>15|TRBJ2-7|TRBV20-1
CSAREVTGYTYEQYF
>16|TRBJ2-7|TRBV20-1
CSARDPSREGLYEQYF
>15|TRBJ2-2|TRBV7-6
CASSSLTGNAGELFF
>13|TRBJ2-1|TRBV7-7
CASSLYPQNEQFF
>15|TRBJ2-2|TRBV20-1
CSARSSGTGAGELFF
>16|TRBJ2-2|TRBV6-4
CASSDSLAGTTGELFF
>16|TRBJ2-3|TRBV20-1
CSASEGTSGLTDTQYF
>12|TRBJ1-2|TRBV12-3/TRBV12-4
CASSLWAVGHTF
>15|TRBJ2-5|TRBV5-1
CASSFSGTQGETQYF
>18|TRBJ2-3|TRBV11-2
CASTRYGERGGTTDTQYF